The clone carrying this T cell receptor beta chain was seen at least ten times. TCRdb called the reads again in MiXCR, with one record for every CDR3 protein. The sample has 200,000 to 300,000 distinct CDR3 sequences; 9.1% are singletons. J lost 5 bases, V lost 8 bases, and 16 bases had no gene match. CDR1 and CDR2 (germline): SGHVS, FQNEAQ. The CDR3 sequence is 17 residues long. The sample belongs to a study of T cell repertoires in cytomegalovirus infection. The source is a human donor in good health (CMV status not recorded). Some clones in this sample may be carry-over from other donors' samples. Material for sequencing was PBMCs. The chain carries TRBV7-8 and TRBJ2-1, with TRBD1 matching over 9 bases. CDR3 DNA sequence: TGTGCCAGCCCTTCACTTTTCCGGGACAGGGCGAACAATGAGCAGTTCTTC. Translated, it gives CASPSLFRDRANNEQFF.